This T cell receptor beta chain was identified during a study of T cell responses to AZD1222 COVID-19 vaccine (dated by TCRdb to about 2021). Study-wide context: A total of 230 to 250 trial participants underwent TCR sequencing, of whom some 210 received two doses of AZD1222 and about 26 received two doses of the MenACWY control vaccine. Trial participants were enrolled by age into subgroups of 18-55, 56-69 and 70-plus years, and around 140, 26 and 57 TCR-sequenced participants, respectively, were included in these subgroups. Beyond this particular receptor, the publication reports: Conclusions about previously exposed vaccinees are limited because only a handful of AZD1222 recipients were SARS-CoV-2 seropositive at baseline. Participants were mostly white British and included more females than males, and it was suggested by the authors that clonal diversity may have been underestimated. After two AZD1222 doses, spike-specific TCR breadth and depth were significantly higher than at day 0 and than in MenACWY recipients. Epitopes outside the regions mutated in the B.1.351 and B.1.1.7 variants were reportedly recognized by nearly half of the unique spike-specific TCRs. The vaccine-associated CD4 TCRs covered the entire spike protein, and the dominant responses fell in regions 160-218 and 743-854. In the small 56-69-year group, the increase in depth fell short of significance, most likely because of low power. Because no day 14 peak-response samples were available, the repertoires could be characterized only after the peak T cell response.

The germline V gene (reference sequence) gives CDR1 as MNHEY and CDR2 as SMNVEV. The CDR3 has 17 amino acids, counting the end cysteine and phenylalanine. The DNA shown is the 51-base CDR3, in frame from base 1. Ends trimmed: V by 0 bases, J by 8 bases; bases unmatched to a gene: 12. The CDR3 regions of human TCRbeta chains were analyzed by immunosequencing. The original pipeline was this. TCRs in the repertoires were matched against a reference library of SARS-CoV-2-specific TCRs that had been generated with the MIRA antigen-specificity platform. Breadth was defined as the fraction of unique TCRs that were SARS-CoV-2-associated, and depth was defined as the fraction of total T cells that were SARS-CoV-2-associated. Using the MIRA data, each spike-specific TCR was mapped to the spike region that the TCR reacts to and placed in a CD4 or CD8 class. Log10-transformed breadth and depth values were compared by one-way ANOVA with Sidak's multiple comparisons tests. TCRdb holds this immuneACCESS table with in-frame rearrangements only. Some clones are missing; in checked studies, unresolved V genes explain under half, and the rest has no known cause. That table furnishes V, J and clone size, whereas the DNA furnished D and trimming. A total of fewer than 100,000 clones appear in this sample, 85% to 90% of them only once. The top ten clonotypes cover 1.3% to 1.5% of the sample.

As concerns this clone: The antigen this receptor binds is unknown. The input lacks base qualities; no much larger clone sits a single base away.

This specimen's time point label, per the study, means: about 28 days (+/-7) after the second vaccine dose. AZD1222 recipients with second doses at about 4 weeks or about 12 weeks were pooled, because spike-specific TCR depth and breadth did not differ between schedules. The vaccinee samples were drawn from two UK trials, COV001 and COV002, one of which was a single-blind randomized controlled phase 2/3 trial testing AZD1222 (ChAdOx1 nCoV-19) in healthy adults. For TCRbeta chain sequencing, PBMC samples were collected from trial participants at day 0 and at day 28 after the second dose. This receptor was obtained from an adult who received the AZD1222 COVID-19 vaccine. The sample here was peripheral blood, taken 28 days after the second AZD1222 dose. The rearrangement joined TRBV27 to TRBJ1-2; 10 middle bases align to TRBD1. For the CDR3, the sequence is CASSLSESTGGTWGYTF. The DNA reads as follows: TGTGCCAGCAGTTTATCGGAATCGACAGGGGGCACTTGGGGCTACACCTTC.